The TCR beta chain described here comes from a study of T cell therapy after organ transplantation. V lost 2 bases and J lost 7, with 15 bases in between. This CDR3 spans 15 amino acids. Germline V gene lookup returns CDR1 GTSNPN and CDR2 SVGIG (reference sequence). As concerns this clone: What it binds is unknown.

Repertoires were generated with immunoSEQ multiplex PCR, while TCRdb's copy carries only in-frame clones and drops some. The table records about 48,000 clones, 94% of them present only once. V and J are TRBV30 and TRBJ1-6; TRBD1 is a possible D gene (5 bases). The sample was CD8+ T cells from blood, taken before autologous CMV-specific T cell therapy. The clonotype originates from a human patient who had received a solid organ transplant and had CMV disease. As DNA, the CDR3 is TGTGCCTGGAGTTCTTCCGGGACGGGGAATTCACCCCTCCACTTT. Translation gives CAWSSSGTGNSPLHF.